This TCR beta chain originates from a study of response to subunit inactivated influenza vaccine. This clonotype has at least ten counts. The ends lost 4 bases at V and 3 bases at J; junction bases unmatched: 7. The CDR3 is 15 residues long. From germline, CDR1 is SGHDN and CDR2 FVKESK. MiXCR, run by TCRdb on the RT-PCR reads, gives a single entry per CDR3 protein. Here the sample spans about 480,000 distinct CDR3 sequences, about 25% being singletons. This specimen was CD4+ T cells sorted from PBMCs, taken roughly 5 days after vaccination. The chain has TRBV14 and TRBJ2-7; 9 bases line up with TRBD1. The TCR was taken from a man aged 50 to 60 who received an inactivated influenza vaccine. CDR3 loop: CASSPSGQGLYEQYF. The CDR3 nucleotides are TGTGCCAGCAGCCCATCGGGACAGGGCCTCTACGAGCAGTACTTC.